Given below is one T cell receptor (beta chain) in context. The antigen remains unidentified. Each CDR3 protein gets one entry after TCRdb re-called the 5' RACE reads with MiXCR. This table has 150,000 or so distinct CDR3 sequences, around a third appearing once. The CDR3 has 15 residues. With V trimmed by 7 bases and J by 3 bases, 8 bases remained unmatched. CDR1 is MNHNS and CDR2 is SASEGT in the germline V gene. The data stem from a study of T-cell memory formation after mild COVID-19. Findings and caveats of the study: CD4+ contracting clones lay mainly in CM and EM, CD8+ ones in EMRA. Later expanders leaned toward CD4+, whereas clones contracting from day 15 to 85 were balanced CD4/CD8.

The chain is built from TRBV6-1 and TRBJ2-7; 11 bases are shared with TRBD1. The sequenced material came from PBMCs or a T cell subset sorted from them (not recorded which). This receptor was taken from an adult woman who had mild COVID-19 (a few samples of this study predate the infection). Cell type and time point are not known. CDR3 sequence: CASMTGQGASYEQYF. The CDR3 coding sequence is TGTGCCAGCATGACCGGACAGGGGGCGAGCTACGAGCAGTACTTC.